The clone carrying this TCR beta chain has at least ten counts. This sample stems from a study of read filtering for tumor transcriptome and immune sequencing. From roughly 400 ng of RNA, a library with molecular barcoded alpha/delta and beta/gamma adaptors was made. TCRdb passed the reads through MiXCR, listing each CDR3 protein once. The sample holds around 50,000 distinct CDR3 sequences, roughly an eighth seen once. With 4 bases removed from V and 0 bases from J, the gap between germline ends came to 14 bases. Germline CDR1 SGHRS, CDR2 YFSETQ. The CDR3 spans 16 residues. The TCR sequence derives from a donor aged 40 or older with multiple myeloma. The sample comprised a population of CD138-negative cells sorted from bone marrow. V and J are TRBV5-1 and TRBJ2-1; no reliable D call. CDR3 in DNA: TGCGCCAGCAGCATCCGGAGTTTAGGCTCCTACAATGAGCAGTTCTTC. Its translation is CASSIRSLGSYNEQFF.